This entry features one T cell receptor (beta chain) sequence. As yet, its antigen is unknown. The junction does not match germline at one end; this may be a read error. Other DNA sequences of this sample code for an identical CDR3. Germline-derived CDR1 and CDR2 are SGDLS and YYNGEE. This CDR3 has 15 amino acids. Sequencing was performed with immunoSEQ multiplex PCR; in TCRdb, only in-frame clones are kept and a portion is missing. This sample yields roughly 18,000 clones, of which about 80% are seen a single time; roughly 27% belongs to the top ten. The record originates from a study of T cells in localized non-small cell lung cancer. The study's findings and limits: The study sequenced only one region of the tumor. As a result, intratumor heterogeneity could not be excluded and remains possible. Measurement of T cell clonality placed uninvolved adjacent lung highest, above the level in tumor. Density of T cells in blood, when higher, went with longer overall survival. The appearance of a median approximately 55 of the top 100 tumor clones was seen in adjacent lung.

The chain is built from TRBV9 and TRBJ1-1; TRBD1 matches at 9 bases. The receptor comes from a female donor older than 55 with stage I lung adenocarcinoma. The input for sequencing was peripheral blood, taken before any cancer treatment. CDR3 region: CASSARQGGSSEAFF. The DNA of the CDR3 is TGTGCCAGCAGCGCGAGACAGGGGGGTTCGTCTGAAGCCTTCTTT. Combining the CDR3 with reference TRBV9 and TRBJ1-1 gives the whole variable domain DSGVTQTPKHLITATGQRVTLRCSPRSGDLSVYWYQQSLDQGLQFLIQYYNGEERAKGNILERFSAQQFPDLHSELNLSSLELGDSALYFCASSARQGGSSEAFFGQGTRLTVV.